The 13 T cell receptor beta chains below were found in one sample sequenced in a study of blood T cell repertoires in COVID-19. Method: immunoSEQ multiplex PCR; TCRdb's copy keeps in-frame clones and lacks some. The profile shows about 160,000 clones, more than 85% of them singletons. The source material was peripheral blood. Receptors were obtained from a man aged 50-60 years with acute or convalescent COVID-19.

The rearrangement joins TRBV7-8 to TRBJ2-7, with 9 bases fitting TRBD1. Per the germline V gene, CDR1 is SGHVS and CDR2 is FQNEAQ. The V gene end was trimmed by 1 base and the J gene end by 7 bases; junction bases not matched to a gene: 8. This CDR3 has 15 residues. The CDR3 DNA reads TGTGCCAGCAGCTTAGGTGGGACAGGGCTGAGGGAGCAGTACTTC. This sequence encodes CASSLGGTGLREQYF.

As concerns this clone: The germline gene is not matched at one end of the junction; a read error may be the cause. The chain couples TRBV27 to TRBJ2-1, with 10 bases lining up with TRBD2. The germline CDR1 and CDR2 sequences are MNHEY and SMNVEV (reference sequence). The CDR3 runs 16 residues. CDR3 amino acids: CASSLLAGGLGSPWIF. CDR3 bases: TGTGCCAGCAGTTTATTAGCGGGAGGATTGGGCTCTCCTTGGATCTTC.

The chain recombines TRBV5-6 with TRBJ1-1, with TRBD1 matching over 8 bases. The CDR3 contains 16 residues. With V trimmed by 6 bases and J by 0 bases, 10 bases remained unmatched. Germline V lookup: CDR1 SGHDT, CDR2 YYEEEE. CDR3 loop: CASTFGGTGMNTEAFF. The CDR3 DNA reads as TGTGCCAGCACCTTCGGTGGGACAGGAATGAACACTGAAGCTTTCTTT.

The rearrangement links TRBV7-2 to TRBJ1-4, with D unclear. Trimming removed 4 bases from V and 0 bases from J, with 15 bases in between. There are 17 residues in the CDR3. Germline V gene data show CDR1 as SGHTA and CDR2 as FQGNSA. Here the CDR3 reads CASSSSVPAATNEKLFF. DNA of the CDR3: TGTGCCAGCAGCTCTTCAGTACCCGCTGCAACTAATGAAAAACTGTTTTTT.

The chain is built from TRBV30 and TRBJ1-2, with unresolved D. There are 13 residues in the CDR3. The V and J ends lost 3 bases and 4 bases respectively, with 12 bases between them. Germline V gene sequence: CDR1 GTSNPN, CDR2 SVGIG (reference sequence). This CDR3 reads CAWRVGSGYGYTF. As DNA, the CDR3 is TGTGCCTGGAGGGTGGGCAGCGGCTATGGCTACACCTTC.

The chain couples TRBV7-6 to TRBJ2-7, with 9 bases that match TRBD2. The V gene's germline CDR1 is SGHVS and CDR2 FNYEAQ. With 1 base clipped from V and 4 bases from J, the junction kept 5 bases outside the gene matches. The CDR3 covers 15 residues. The CDR3 loop is CASSLEAGGPYEQYF. CDR3 DNA sequence: TGTGCCAGCAGCTTAGAGGCGGGAGGGCCTTACGAGCAGTACTTC.

J is TRBJ2-3 and V is TRBV6-5, with 12 bases lining up with TRBD2. This CDR3 has 15 amino acids. The junction had 5 bases not matched to a gene; V was cut back by 5 bases and J by 5 bases. CDR1 and CDR2 from the germline V gene are MNHEY and SVGAGI. In DNA form, the CDR3 reads TGTGCCAGCAGTCTAGCGGGGGGGCCTAGAGATACGCAGTATTTT. Amino acid sequence: CASSLAGGPRDTQYF.

This sequence joins TRBV5-1 and TRBJ2-1; 7 positions match TRBD1. CDR3 length: 17 residues. Trimming took 0 bases from V and 1 from J; bases not matched to a gene: 7. From germline, CDR1 is SGHRS and CDR2 YFSETQ. The CDR3 protein is CASSLVPDRVSYNEQFF. DNA of the CDR3: TGCGCCAGCAGCTTGGTACCTGACAGGGTGTCCTACAATGAGCAGTTCTTC.

This clone was detected only a few times. This rearrangement joins TRBV3-1 (or the pseudogene TRBV3-2) to TRBJ1-2, with unresolved D. V was clipped by 7 bases and J by 4 bases, with 10 bases between them. Germline CDR1 and CDR2: LGHDT and YNNKEL (reference sequence). The CDR3 sequence is 12 residues long. Here the CDR3 reads CASNNRGYGYTF. CDR3 nucleotides: TGTGCCAGCAACAACCGGGGCTATGGCTACACCTTC.

This chain uses TRBV27 with TRBJ2-5; TRBD2 aligns across 7 bases. Per the germline V gene, CDR1 is MNHEY and CDR2 is SMNVEV (reference sequence). Trimming cost V 3 bases and J 7 bases; bases outside gene matches: 17. The length of the CDR3 is 17 residues. The CDR3 is CASSFPPGGSAPRTQYF. The CDR3 DNA follows: TGTGCCAGCAGTTTCCCCCCGGGCGGGAGCGCCCCTAGGACCCAGTACTTC.

The chain couples TRBV24-1 to TRBJ2-5, with 10 nucleotides matching TRBD2. The CDR3 sequence is 16 residues long. Trimming at V came to 7 bases and at J to 0 bases, leaving 7 bases not matched to a gene. CDR1 is KGHDR and CDR2 is SFDVKD in the germline V gene. The CDR3 sequence is CATSELAGTYQETQYF. The CDR3 DNA reads TGTGCCACCAGCGAACTAGCGGGGACGTACCAAGAGACCCAGTACTTC.

The chain has TRBV19 and TRBJ2-5; D is undetermined. This CDR3 region has 10 residues. Germline CDR1 LNHDA, CDR2 SQIVND (reference sequence). With 10 bases removed from V and 3 bases from J, the gap between germline ends came to 6 bases. This CDR3 reads CATTEETQYF. CDR3 nucleotides: TGTGCCACTACCGAAGAGACCCAGTACTTC.

V gene TRBV5-1 combines with J gene TRBJ2-7, with D maybe TRBD2 (6 bases). With 4 bases removed from V and 0 bases from J, the gap between germline ends came to 14 bases. The germline V gene has CDR1 SGHRS and CDR2 YFSETQ. The CDR3 is 15 residues long. The CDR3 coding sequence is TGCGCCAGCAGCCCCGGGACTGTACTCTCCTACGAGCAGTACTTC. The encoded protein is CASSPGTVLSYEQYF.